The entry below gives a single T cell receptor (beta chain) sequence along with its context. The antigen is undetermined. The CDR3 spans 16 residues. V was trimmed by 1 base and J by 5 bases, leaving 14 bases between them. Germline V CDR1 and CDR2: SGHTA, FQGNSA. This record belongs to a study of vaccination and CD4 T cells after COVID-19. Oncomine TCR Beta short-read sequencing was applied to DNA from cultured CD4+ T cells. MiXCR, applied by TCRdb to the PCR reads, yields one record per CDR3 protein. The repertoire consists of roughly 25,000 distinct CDR3 sequences, with around three fifths occurring once and the leading ten covering roughly 2.8%. The treatment was: roughly 10-day PBMC culture with coronavirus spike peptide pools or control peptides (ViraFEST assay). Expansion of antigen-specific T cells with peptide pools by ViraFEST preceded sequencing of TCRs.

This receptor was identified in a human donor who had recovered from COVID-19. The chain links TRBV7-2 to TRBJ2-2; D may be TRBD1 (7 bases). Input material: CD4+ T cells from blood, cultured in vitro. CDR3 protein: CASSLVWQGGTGELFF. The CDR3, as DNA: TGTGCCAGCAGCTTAGTCTGGCAGGGGGGAACCGGGGAGCTGTTTTTT.